This T cell receptor (beta chain) was sequenced for a study of beta chain features in type 1 diabetes. The study, taken as a whole, reports: Patients and controls would share equally any PCR tilt toward shorter templates. Comparison showed that naive, central memory and Treg TCRB repertoires appeared more similar among patients than among healthy donors. TCRB CDR3s from Type 1 diabetes patients were moderately but significantly shorter in all four CD4+ subsets. For TCRB rearrangement, an influence of HLA type remained unresolved here.

A note on this clone: The antigen remains unidentified.

TCRB transcripts that were expressed got sequenced, as all of the isolated RNA had been reverse transcribed. TCRdb's table, derived via immunoSEQ multiplex PCR, lists solely in-frame clones and lacks some. The table has 130,000 to 150,000 clones, 10% to 15% seen once. The length of the CDR3 is 13 residues. After removal of 6 bases from V and 6 bases from J, the junction contained 7 bases not matched to a gene. Germline lookup yields CDR1 SQVTM and CDR2 ANQGSEA. The sample consisted of central memory CD4+ T cells from blood. The rearrangement uses TRBV29-1 and TRBJ2-1; 8 bases match TRBD2. The origin of this receptor is a man aged 18 to 30 with type 1 diabetes. This CDR3 reads CSVSGGALNEQFF. CDR3 bases: TGCAGCGTGTCCGGGGGGGCTCTCAATGAGCAGTTCTTC.